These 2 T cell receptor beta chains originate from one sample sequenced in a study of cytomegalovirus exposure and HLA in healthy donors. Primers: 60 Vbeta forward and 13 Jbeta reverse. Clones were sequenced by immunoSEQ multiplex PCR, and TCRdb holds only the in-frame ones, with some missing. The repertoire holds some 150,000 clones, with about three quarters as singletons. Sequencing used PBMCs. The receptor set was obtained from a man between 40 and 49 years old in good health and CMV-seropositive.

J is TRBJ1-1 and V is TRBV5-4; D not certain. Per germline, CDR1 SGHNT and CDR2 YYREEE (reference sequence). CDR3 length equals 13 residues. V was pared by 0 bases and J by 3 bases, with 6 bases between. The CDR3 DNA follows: TGTGCCAGCAGCTTGGAAGCGTACACTGAAGCTTTCTTT. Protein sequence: CASSLEAYTEAFF.

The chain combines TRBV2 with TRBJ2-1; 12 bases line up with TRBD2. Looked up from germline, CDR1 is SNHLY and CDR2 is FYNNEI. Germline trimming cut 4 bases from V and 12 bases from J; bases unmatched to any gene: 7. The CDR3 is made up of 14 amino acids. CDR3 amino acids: CASSVESSGRVQFF. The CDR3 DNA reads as TGTGCCAGCAGTGTTGAGTCTAGCGGGAGGGTGCAGTTCTTC.